Included here is one T cell receptor beta chain sequence, with context. This sample is drawn from a study of cytomegalovirus exposure and HLA in healthy donors. The V gene lost 5 bases and the J gene lost 5 bases, with 19 bases spanning the gap. The germline CDR1 and CDR2 sequences are PRHDT and FYEKMQ (reference sequence). This CDR3 is built from 16 residues. Primers for the PCR totalled 60 Vbeta and 13 Jbeta. Some clones are missing from TCRdb's copy, which holds only in-frame ones; the method was immunoSEQ multiplex PCR. The data contain under 70,000 clones, 68% of them singletons. The rearrangement links TRBV13 to TRBJ1-5, with TRBD1 as a possible D gene (5 bases). The sequence derives from a woman aged 25 to 39 in good health and CMV-seronegative. The sample comprised PBMCs. The CDR3 DNA is TGTGCCAGCAGCCGCGGGGGAACTGGGATGGATCAGCCCCAGCATTTT. It translates to CASSRGGTGMDQPQHF.